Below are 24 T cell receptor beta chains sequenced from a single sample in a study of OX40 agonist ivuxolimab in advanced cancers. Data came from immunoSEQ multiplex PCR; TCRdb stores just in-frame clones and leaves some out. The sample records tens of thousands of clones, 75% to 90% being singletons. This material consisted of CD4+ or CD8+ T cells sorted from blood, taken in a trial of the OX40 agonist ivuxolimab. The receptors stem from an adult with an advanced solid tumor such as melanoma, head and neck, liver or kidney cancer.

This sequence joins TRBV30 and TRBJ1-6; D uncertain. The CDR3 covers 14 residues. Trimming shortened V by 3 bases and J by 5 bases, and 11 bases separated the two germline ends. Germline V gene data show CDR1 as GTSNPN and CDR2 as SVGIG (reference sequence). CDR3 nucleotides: TGTGCCTGGAGGCGTAGAACGAATAATTCACCCCTCCACTTT. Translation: CAWRRRTNNSPLHF. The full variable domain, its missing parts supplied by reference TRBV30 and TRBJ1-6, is SQTIHQWPATLVQPVGSPLSLECTVEGTSNPNLYWYRQAAGRGLQLLFYSVGIGQISSEVPQNLSASRPQDRQFILSSKKLLLSDSGFYLCAWRRRTNNSPLHFGNGTRLTVT.

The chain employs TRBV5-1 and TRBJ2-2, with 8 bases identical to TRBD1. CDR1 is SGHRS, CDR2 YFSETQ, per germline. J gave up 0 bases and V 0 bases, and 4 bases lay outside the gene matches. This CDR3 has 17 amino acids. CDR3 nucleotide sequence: TGCGCCAGCAGCTTGGTCCCAGGGGGCGCGAACACCGGGGAGCTGTTTTTT. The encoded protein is CASSLVPGGANTGELFF.

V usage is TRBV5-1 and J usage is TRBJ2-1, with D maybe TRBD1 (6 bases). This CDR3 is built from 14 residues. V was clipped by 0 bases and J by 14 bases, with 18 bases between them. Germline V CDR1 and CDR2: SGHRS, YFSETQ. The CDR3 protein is CASSLDGDRRYKFF. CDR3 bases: TGCGCCAGCAGCTTGGATGGCGACAGGCGGTATAAGTTCTTC.

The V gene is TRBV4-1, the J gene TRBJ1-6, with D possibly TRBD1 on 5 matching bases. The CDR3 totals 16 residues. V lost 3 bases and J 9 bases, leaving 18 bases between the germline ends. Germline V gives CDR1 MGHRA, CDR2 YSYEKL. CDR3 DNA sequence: TGCGCCAGCAGCCATAGCAGGGTGCGTGGGATTTCACCCCTCCACTTT. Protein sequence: CASSHSRVRGISPLHF.

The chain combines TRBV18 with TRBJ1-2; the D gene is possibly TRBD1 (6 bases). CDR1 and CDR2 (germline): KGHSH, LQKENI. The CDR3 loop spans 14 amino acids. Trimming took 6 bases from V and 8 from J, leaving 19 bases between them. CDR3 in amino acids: CASSPQQGIGGYTF. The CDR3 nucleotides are TGTGCCAGCTCGCCTCAACAGGGAATAGGCGGCTACACCTTC.

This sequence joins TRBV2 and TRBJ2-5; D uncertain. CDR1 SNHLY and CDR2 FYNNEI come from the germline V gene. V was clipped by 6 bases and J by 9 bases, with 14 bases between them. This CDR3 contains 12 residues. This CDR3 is CASSSQGHSQYF. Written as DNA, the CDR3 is TGTGCCAGCAGCTCCCAAGGCCATTCCCAGTACTTC.

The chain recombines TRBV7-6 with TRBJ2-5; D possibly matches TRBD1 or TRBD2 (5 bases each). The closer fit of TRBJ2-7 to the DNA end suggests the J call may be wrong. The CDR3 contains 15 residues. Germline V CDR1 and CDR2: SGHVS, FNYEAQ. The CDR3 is CASSLVPGSIDEQYF. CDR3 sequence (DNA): TGTGCCAGCAGCTTAGTCCCAGGGAGTATCGACGAGCAGTACTTC.

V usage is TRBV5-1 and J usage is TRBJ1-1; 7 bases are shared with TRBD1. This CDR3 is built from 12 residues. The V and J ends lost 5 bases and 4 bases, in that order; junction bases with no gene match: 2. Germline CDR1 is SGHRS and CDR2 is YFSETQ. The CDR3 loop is CASSDRVTEAFF. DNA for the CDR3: TGCGCCAGCAGTGACAGGGTCACTGAAGCTTTCTTT.

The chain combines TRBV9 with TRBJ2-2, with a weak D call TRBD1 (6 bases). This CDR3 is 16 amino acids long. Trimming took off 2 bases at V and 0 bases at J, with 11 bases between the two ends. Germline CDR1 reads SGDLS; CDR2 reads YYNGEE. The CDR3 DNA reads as TGTGCCAGCAGCGTGGAAAGGGGGTCGAACACCGGGGAGCTGTTTTTT. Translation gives CASSVERGSNTGELFF.

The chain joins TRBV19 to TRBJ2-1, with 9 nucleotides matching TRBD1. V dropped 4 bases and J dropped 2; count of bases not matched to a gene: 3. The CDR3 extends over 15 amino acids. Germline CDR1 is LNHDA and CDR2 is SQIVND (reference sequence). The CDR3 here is CASSTGQGPYNEQFF. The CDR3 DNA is TGTGCCAGTAGTACCGGACAGGGGCCCTACAATGAGCAGTTCTTC.

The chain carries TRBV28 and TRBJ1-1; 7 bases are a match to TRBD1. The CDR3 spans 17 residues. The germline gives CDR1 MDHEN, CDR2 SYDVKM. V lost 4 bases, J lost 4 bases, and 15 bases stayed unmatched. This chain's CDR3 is CASSSLGRQGESTEAFF. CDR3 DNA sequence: TGTGCCAGCAGTTCCCTGGGCCGTCAGGGGGAGAGCACTGAAGCTTTCTTT.

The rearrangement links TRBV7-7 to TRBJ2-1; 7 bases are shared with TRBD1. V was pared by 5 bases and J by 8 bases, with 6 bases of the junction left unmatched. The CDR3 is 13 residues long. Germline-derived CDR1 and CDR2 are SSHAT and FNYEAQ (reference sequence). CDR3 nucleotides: TGTGCCAGCAGCCGACAGGGCTGGGATGAGCAGTTCTTC. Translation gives CASSRQGWDEQFF.

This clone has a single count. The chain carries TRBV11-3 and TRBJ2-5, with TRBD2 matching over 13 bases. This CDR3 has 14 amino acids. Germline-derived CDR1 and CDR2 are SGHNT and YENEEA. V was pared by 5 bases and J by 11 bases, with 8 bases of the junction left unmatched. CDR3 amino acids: CASSQLGTSGEQYF. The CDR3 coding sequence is TGTGCCAGCAGCCAGCTGGGGACTAGCGGGGAGCAGTACTTC.

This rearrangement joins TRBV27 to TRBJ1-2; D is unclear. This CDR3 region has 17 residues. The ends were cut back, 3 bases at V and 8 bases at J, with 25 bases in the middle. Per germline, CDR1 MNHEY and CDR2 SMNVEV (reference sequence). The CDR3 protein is CASSFAVAEGAVRGYTF. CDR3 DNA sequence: TGTGCCAGCAGTTTTGCCGTAGCCGAGGGAGCGGTACGGGGCTACACCTTC.

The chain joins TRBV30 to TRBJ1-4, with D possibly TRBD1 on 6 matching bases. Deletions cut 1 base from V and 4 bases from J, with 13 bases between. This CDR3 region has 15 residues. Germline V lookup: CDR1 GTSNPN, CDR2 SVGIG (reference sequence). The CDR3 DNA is TGTGCCTGGAGTGACGGACAGACTTTTAATGAAAAACTGTTTTTT. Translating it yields CAWSDGQTFNEKLFF.

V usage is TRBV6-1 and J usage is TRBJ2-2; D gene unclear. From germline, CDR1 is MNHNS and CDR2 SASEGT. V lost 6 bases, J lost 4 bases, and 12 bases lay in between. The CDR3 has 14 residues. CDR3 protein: CASSEIAGTGELFF. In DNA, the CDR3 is TGTGCCAGCAGCGAAATAGCCGGCACCGGGGAGCTGTTTTTT.

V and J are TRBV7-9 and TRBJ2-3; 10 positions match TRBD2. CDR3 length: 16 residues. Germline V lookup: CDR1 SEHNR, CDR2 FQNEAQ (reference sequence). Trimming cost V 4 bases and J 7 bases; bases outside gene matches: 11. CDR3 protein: CASSSSLTSGDYTQYF. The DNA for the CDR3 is TGTGCCAGCAGCTCATCCCTCACTAGCGGGGATTATACGCAGTATTTT.

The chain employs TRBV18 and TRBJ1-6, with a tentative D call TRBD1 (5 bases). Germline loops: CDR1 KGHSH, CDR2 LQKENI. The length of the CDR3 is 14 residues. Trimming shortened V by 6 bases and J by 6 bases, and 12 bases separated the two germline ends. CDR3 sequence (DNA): TGTGCCAGCTCCCTAGGGGAAGGTAATTCACCCCTCCACTTT. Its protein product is CASSLGEGNSPLHF.

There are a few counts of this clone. The CDR3 reads CASRGSGWGNQPQHF. CDR3 nucleotides: TGTGCCAGCAGGGGCTCCGGCTGGGGCAATCAGCCCCAGCATTTT. The chain recombines TRBV6-1 with TRBJ1-5; unclear D gene. CDR1 is MNHNS, CDR2 SASEGT, per germline. The CDR3 sequence is 15 residues long. Deletions cut 6 bases from V and 2 bases from J, with 14 bases between.

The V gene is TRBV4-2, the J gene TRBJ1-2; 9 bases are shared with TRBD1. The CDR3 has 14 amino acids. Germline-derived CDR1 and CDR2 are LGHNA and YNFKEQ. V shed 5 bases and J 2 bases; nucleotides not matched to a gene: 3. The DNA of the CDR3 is TGTGCCAGCAGCAAGGACAGGGGAAACTATGGCTACACCTTC. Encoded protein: CASSKDRGNYGYTF.

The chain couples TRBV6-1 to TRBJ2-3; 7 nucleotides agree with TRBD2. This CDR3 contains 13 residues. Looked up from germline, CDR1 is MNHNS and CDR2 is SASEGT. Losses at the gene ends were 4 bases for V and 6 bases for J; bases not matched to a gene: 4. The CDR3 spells CASSVGLRDTQYF. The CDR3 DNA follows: TGTGCCAGCAGTGTGGGACTAAGGGATACGCAGTATTTT.

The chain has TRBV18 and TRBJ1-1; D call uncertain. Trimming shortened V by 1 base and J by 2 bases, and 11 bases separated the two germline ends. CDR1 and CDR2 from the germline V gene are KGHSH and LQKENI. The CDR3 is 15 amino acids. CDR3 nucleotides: TGTGCCAGCTCACCACGTTCCGGTATTAACACTGAAGCTTTCTTT. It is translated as CASSPRSGINTEAFF.

Here the CDR3 DNA reads TGCGCCAGCAGCCGGCAGAGCGGGGGTCCCTACGAGCAGTACTTC. Translation gives CASSRQSGGPYEQYF. The chain employs TRBV5-1 and TRBJ2-7, with 8 bases matching TRBD2. Per germline, CDR1 SGHRS and CDR2 YFSETQ. The V segment lost 4 bases and the J segment 2 bases; nucleotides outside the gene matches: 8. The CDR3 is made up of 15 amino acids.

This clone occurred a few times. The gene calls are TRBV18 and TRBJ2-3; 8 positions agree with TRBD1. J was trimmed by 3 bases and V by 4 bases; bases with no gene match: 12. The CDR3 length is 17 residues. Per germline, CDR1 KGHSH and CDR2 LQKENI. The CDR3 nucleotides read TGTGCCAGCTCACGGTCCGCCCCCAGGGGGCAAACAGATACGCAGTATTTT. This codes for CASSRSAPRGQTDTQYF.